This note documents a single T cell receptor (beta chain) sequence. Its specificity is not known. This sample is drawn from a study of metastatic and nonmetastatic thyroid tumors. Overall study context: The authors compared repertoires across blood and tumor or nodule tissue from malignant and benign thyroid patients. Study results and limitations: Malignant tumors reportedly showed significantly higher TCR beta diversity than benign nodules in both blood and tumor.

In the original processing: Using the CDR3 differences seen across clinicopathological groups, the authors built a distant-metastasis classifier for papillary thyroid cancer, which was meant to discriminate distant-metastatic patients. Using MiXCR, TCRdb re-called clones from the PCR reads. TCRdb, rather than the study authors, made the V and J calls. The table includes 15,000 to 20,000 clones, 37% detected once. No patient had received any treatment before thyroid surgery. Deletions cut 8 bases from V and 2 bases from J, with 10 bases between. Germline loops: CDR1 MNHNS, CDR2 SASEGT. The CDR3 contains 13 residues.

This chain links TRBV6-1 with TRBJ1-3; D call uncertain. The origin of this receptor is a female donor with papillary thyroid cancer or a benign thyroid nodule (not recorded which). Some clones in this sample may be carry-over from other donors' samples. The sample comprised tumor tissue. The CDR3 sequence: CASGGSAGNTIYF. The DNA for the CDR3 is TGTGCCAGCGGTGGGTCAGCTGGAAACACCATATATTTT.